These 18 T cell receptor beta chains originate from one sample sequenced in a study of T cell clones after liver transplantation. Sequencing used immunoSEQ multiplex PCR; TCRdb keeps in-frame clones, though not all of them. Of under 55,000 clones in the sample, about 86% were seen once. The specimen comprised CD8+ T cells from blood, sampled 12 months after liver transplant. The receptors stem from a human patient who received a liver transplant. Part of the T cell pool may stem from the graft donor.

This chain uses TRBV4-1 with TRBJ2-5, with 7 bases identical to TRBD2. This CDR3 is 15 amino acids long. CDR1 is MGHRA and CDR2 is YSYEKL in the germline V gene. After removal of 1 base from V and 5 bases from J, the junction contained 7 bases not matched to a gene. This CDR3 reads CASSQGAGAEETQYF. CDR3 coding DNA: TGCGCCAGCAGCCAAGGTGCGGGAGCAGAGGAGACCCAGTACTTC.

The chain couples TRBV5-6 to TRBJ2-1; 12 bases match TRBD2. Germline assignment: CDR1 SGHDT and CDR2 YYEEEE. Trimming cost V 0 bases and J 6 bases; bases outside gene matches: 4. There are 16 residues in the CDR3. CDR3 coding DNA: TGTGCCAGCAGCTTGGTAGGACTAGCGGGAACCAATGAGCAGTTCTTC. As protein: CASSLVGLAGTNEQFF.

The CDR3 DNA sequence: TGTGCCAGCAGCTTCCGGGACAACTACGAGCAGTACTTC. Protein product: CASSFRDNYEQYF. The chain has TRBV7-9 and TRBJ2-7; weak D call: TRBD1 (6 bases). There are 13 residues in the CDR3. Trimming cost V 3 bases and J 3 bases, with 9 bases left between them. Germline V gives CDR1 SEHNR, CDR2 FQNEAQ (reference sequence).

This clone was counted only a few times. The chain links TRBV12-5 to TRBJ1-2; D is possibly TRBD1 (5 bases). V lost 2 bases, J lost 2 bases, and 9 bases lay in between. This CDR3 has 14 amino acids. Germline CDR1 is LGHNT and CDR2 is FRNRAP. CDR3 in amino acids: CASGLQGGNYGYTF. Here the CDR3 DNA reads TGTGCTAGTGGTTTGCAGGGAGGGAACTATGGCTACACCTTC.

As to this clone: Compared with germline, one end of the junction differs, possibly owing to a read error. This chain joins TRBV2 and TRBJ2-5; 13 nucleotides agree with TRBD2. The CDR3 consists of 16 residues. Germline V lookup: CDR1 SNHLY, CDR2 FYNNEI. The CDR3 spells CVSSEAGLAGIETQYF. The CDR3 region has the DNA TGTGTCAGCAGTGAAGCGGGACTAGCGGGGATAGAGACCCAGTACTTC.

The rearrangement links TRBV5-6 to TRBJ1-4; 10 positions agree with TRBD1. J lost 6 bases, V lost 4 bases, and 3 bases had no gene match. The CDR3 is made up of 14 amino acids. Per the germline V gene, CDR1 is SGHDT and CDR2 is YYEEEE. The CDR3: CASSTGTGDEKLFF. CDR3 DNA sequence: TGTGCCAGCAGCACCGGGACAGGGGATGAAAAACTGTTTTTT.

The chain couples TRBV7-2 to TRBJ2-1; the match to TRBD2 covers 9 bases. This CDR3 has 17 amino acids. Looked up from germline, CDR1 is SGHTA and CDR2 is FQGNSA. Losses at the gene ends were 0 bases for V and 6 bases for J; bases not matched to a gene: 9. In DNA, the CDR3 is TGTGCCAGCAGCTTAGCGGCTAGCGGGGCCATGTTCAATGAGCAGTTCTTC. Protein: CASSLAASGAMFNEQFF.

The chain uses TRBV13 and TRBJ1-2; no definite D call. Germline CDR1 reads PRHDT; CDR2 reads FYEKMQ (reference sequence). The V end lost 5 bases, the J end lost 4 bases, and 8 bases lay between the germline ends. The CDR3 spans 12 residues. CDR3 coding DNA: TGTGCCAGCAGCCCCCTAGGCTATGGCTACACCTTC. This codes for CASSPLGYGYTF.

V usage is TRBV6-4 and J usage is TRBJ1-5; 8 nucleotides match TRBD1. Germline CDR1 and CDR2: MRHNA and SNTAGT. Germline trimming cut 6 bases from V and 0 bases from J; bases unmatched to any gene: 10. The CDR3 has 17 residues. The CDR3 DNA sequence: TGTGCCAGCAGCCCTCGGGACAGGCCCTATAGCAATCAGCCCCAGCATTTT. Its translation: CASSPRDRPYSNQPQHF.

The chain's CDR3 is CASSLSGSSYEQYF. In DNA form, the CDR3 reads TGTGCCAGCAGCCTCAGCGGGAGCTCCTACGAGCAGTACTTC. The chain has TRBV28 and TRBJ2-7; TRBD2 aligns across 8 bases. Germline CDR1 and CDR2: MDHEN and SYDVKM. V was clipped by 6 bases and J by 0 bases; unmatched bases: 4. CDR3 length: 14 amino acids.

The chain couples TRBV4-1 to TRBJ1-5, with D uncertain. The CDR3 loop spans 13 amino acids. Germline CDR1 MGHRA, CDR2 YSYEKL. The V end was cut by 6 bases, the J end by 2 bases, with 8 bases between. The CDR3 DNA is TGCGCCAGCAGTCTAATGGGCAATCAGCCCCAGCATTTT. The encoded protein is CASSLMGNQPQHF.

This chain joins TRBV6-5 and TRBJ2-2; D is tentatively TRBD1 or TRBD2 (5 bases each). Germline CDR1 and CDR2: MNHEY and SVGAGI. Trimming left V 10 bases short and J 0 bases short, with 12 bases between. This CDR3 region has 14 residues. The CDR3 sequence is CATGAEPNTGELFF. Here the CDR3 DNA reads TGTGCCACCGGGGCAGAACCGAACACCGGGGAGCTGTTTTTT.

This clone appeared once. The chain joins TRBV19 to TRBJ1-1; D remains ambiguous. Germline-derived CDR1 and CDR2 are LNHDA and SQIVND (reference sequence). This CDR3 region has 12 residues. V lost 4 bases, J lost 10 bases, and 13 bases lay in between. CDR3 protein: CASSTGRILAFF. The CDR3 DNA sequence: TGTGCCAGTAGTACCGGCCGGATCCTAGCTTTCTTT.

A remark on this clone: The same CDR3 is also encoded by other DNA sequences in this sample. The chain links TRBV5-1 to TRBJ1-1; D ambiguous. V was clipped by 0 bases and J by 5 bases, with 5 bases between them. The CDR3 has 12 residues. Per the germline V gene, CDR1 is SGHRS and CDR2 is YFSETQ. CDR3 sequence (DNA): TGCGCCAGCAGCTTGGAAGGAACTGAAGCTTTCTTT. It specifies CASSLEGTEAFF.

The rearrangement uses TRBV5-1 and TRBJ1-3, with TRBD1 matching over 8 bases. Germline-derived CDR1 and CDR2 are SGHRS and YFSETQ. The CDR3 consists of 17 residues. V gave up 4 bases and J gave up 3 bases; unmatched junction bases: 12. The CDR3 is CASSPGSDRVFGNTIYF. In nucleotides, the CDR3 is TGCGCCAGCAGCCCTGGCTCGGACAGGGTGTTTGGAAACACCATATATTTT. Drawing the rest from reference TRBV5-1 and TRBJ1-3, the complete variable domain is KAGVTQTPRYLIKTRGQQVTLSCSPISGHRSVSWYQQTPGQGLQFLFEYFSETQRNKGNFPGRFSGRQFSNSRSEMNVSTLELGDSALYLCASSPGSDRVFGNTIYFGEGSWLTVV.

The V gene is TRBV5-6, the J gene TRBJ1-2, with TRBD1 matching 7 bases. J was trimmed by 8 bases and V by 4 bases; bases with no gene match: 5. Per the germline V gene, CDR1 is SGHDT and CDR2 is YYEEEE. The CDR3 spans 12 residues. CDR3 sequence (DNA): TGTGCCAGCAGCAAACGGGACAGAGGCTACACCTTC. Its translation: CASSKRDRGYTF.

The rearrangement links TRBV27 to TRBJ2-3; no reliable D call. The CDR3 spans 12 residues. Trimming stripped 5 bases from V and 2 bases from J, with 5 bases between. Germline V gene sequence: CDR1 MNHEY, CDR2 SMNVEV (reference sequence). The CDR3 nucleotides are TGTGCCAGCAGTCCCAACACAGATACGCAGTATTTT. Translation: CASSPNTDTQYF.

This rearrangement joins TRBV9 to TRBJ2-7, with D perhaps given as TRBD1 or TRBD2 (5 bases each). The germline V and J ends were trimmed by 0 bases and 7 bases, with 11 bases remaining between them. The germline V gene encodes CDR1 SGDLS and CDR2 YYNGEE. The CDR3 totals 13 residues. The CDR3 sequence is CASSVGGLGEQYF. The CDR3 DNA reads TGTGCCAGCAGCGTAGGGGGGTTGGGAGAGCAGTACTTC.